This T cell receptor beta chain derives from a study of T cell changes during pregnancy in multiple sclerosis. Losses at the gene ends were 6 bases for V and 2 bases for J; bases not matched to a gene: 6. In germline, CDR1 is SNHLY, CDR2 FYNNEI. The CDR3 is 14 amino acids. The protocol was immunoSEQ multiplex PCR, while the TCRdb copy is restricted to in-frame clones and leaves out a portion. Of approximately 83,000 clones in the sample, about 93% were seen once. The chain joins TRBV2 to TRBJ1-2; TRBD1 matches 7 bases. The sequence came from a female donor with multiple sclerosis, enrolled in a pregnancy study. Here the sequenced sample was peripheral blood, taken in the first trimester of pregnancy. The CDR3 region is CASRGQTPNYGYTF. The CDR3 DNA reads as TGTGCCAGCAGGGGACAGACGCCAAACTATGGCTACACCTTC.